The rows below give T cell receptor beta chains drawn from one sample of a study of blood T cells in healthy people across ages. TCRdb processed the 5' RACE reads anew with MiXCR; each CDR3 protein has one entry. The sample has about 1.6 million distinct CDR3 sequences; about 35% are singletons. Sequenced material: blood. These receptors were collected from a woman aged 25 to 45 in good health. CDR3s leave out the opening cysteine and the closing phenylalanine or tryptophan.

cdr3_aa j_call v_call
ASSSQGSPTYNEQF TRBJ2-1 TRBV7-9
ASRTGYPAYEQY TRBJ2-7 TRBV6-6
ASSGTGLQETQY TRBJ2-5 TRBV27
ASSVRDRPRRQQF TRBJ2-1 TRBV12-3/TRBV12-4
ASSPRLNNEQF TRBJ2-1 TRBV18
ASKEGGPSEQF TRBJ2-1 TRBV2
SAPGEIAYNEQF TRBJ2-1 TRBV20-1
ASSEGWGLGETQY TRBJ2-5 TRBV2
ASSPRAGVSSYNEQF TRBJ2-1 TRBV27
ATSSRVPGGYT TRBJ1-2 TRBV15
ASTGTQFYEQY TRBJ2-7 TRBV28
SVEGSGTSSYEQY TRBJ2-7 TRBV29-1
SARDDGVGPQH TRBJ1-5 TRBV20-1
ASSPWVTGDSGNTIY TRBJ1-3 TRBV3-1
ATSDSGAGYNEEF TRBJ2-1 TRBV24-1
ASSLVQGLGSNEKRF TRBJ1-4 TRBV28
AISDRGTGGSNYGYT TRBJ1-2 TRBV10-3
SAPQGTGWGTEAF TRBJ1-1 TRBV20-1
ASSLSTGGANVLT TRBJ2-6 TRBV27
ASSLVARGLTEAF TRBJ1-1 TRBV5-1